Detailed here is one TCR beta chain. Its antigen is still unknown. No quality values exist for individual bases; no much larger clone is one base distant. The collaborating institutions used their own protocols to collect whole blood in K2EDTA tubes. For TCRbeta analysis, collaborators shipped samples as frozen whole blood, isolated PBMCs, or DNA extracted from either of those sample types. The immunoSEQ Assay, a bias-controlled multiplex PCR, was used to amplify TCRbeta CDR3 regions from genomic DNA. The authors processed their data as follows. Within the assay, amplification of reference gene primers was used to estimate how many nucleated cells each sample contained. Sequence reads were collapsed and filtered to measure the absolute abundance of every unique TCRbeta CDR3 rearrangement. For each sample, productive Simpson clonality was calculated as the square root of Simpson's diversity index across productive rearrangements. TCRdb re-hosts the immuneACCESS table, in-frame sequences only. Its copies lack some clones; in the studies checked, an unresolved V gene accounts for under half of them, and the cause for the rest is not known. Clone size and the V and J calls come from that table; the DNA yielded D and trimming. The sample profile shows roughly 70,000 clones; around 81% of them were found once. The ten largest clones represent roughly 4.8% of the sample.

From V the trimming removes 7 bases and from J it removes 2 bases, while the gene matches leave 6 bases of the junction unaccounted for. CDR1 KGHDR and CDR2 SFDVKD are derived from the germline V gene. There are 15 amino acids in the CDR3, from cysteine to phenylalanine inclusive. The sequence is cut down to CDR3 DNA, 45 bases in frame from base 1. This sample is drawn from a study of blood T cell repertoires in COVID-19 (dated by TCRdb to the early 2020s). At the level of the whole study: Samples from collaborators originated in the United States, Italy and Spain and spanned both the acute and convalescent phases of COVID-19. A de-identified subject ID, COVID-19 status, age in years and sex were almost always included in the sample metadata. HLA class I and class II types, where available, came from metadata supplied by the sample provider rather than from assay-based typing. The dataset comprised deeply sampled blood TCRbeta repertoires from subjects exposed to, actively infected with, or recovered from COVID-19. The repertoires were released in a freely available public database intended as a resource for research on the immune response to SARS-CoV-2. The prospective study material was composed of cDNA or gDNA derived from T cells, B-cell-depleted T cells, or PBMCs. Samples were obtained from the ongoing ImmuneRACE study (first 160 participants) and from 1,254 subjects provided by 6 global collaborators. The study at large found these results: The amount of clinical and demographic metadata varied by source and participant and was provided uncurated.

The sequence came from a woman aged 60-70 years with acute or convalescent COVID-19. The rearrangement combines TRBV24-1 with TRBJ2-2; the junction holds 7 bases that match TRBD1. Sequencing was performed on peripheral blood. At the DNA level, the sequence is TGTGCCACCAGCCACGGGACAGCAAACACCGGGGAGCTGTTTTTT. This sequence encodes CATSHGTANTGELFF.